This TCR beta chain was captured by sequencing in a study of blood T cell repertoires in COVID-19. This table comes from immunoSEQ multiplex PCR, and its TCRdb copy is limited to in-frame clones, with some not included. The sample holds just over 200,000 clones, roughly 75% seen once. The CDR3 sequence is 15 residues long. The germline CDR1 and CDR2 sequences are MNHEY and SMNVEV (reference sequence). J gave up 1 base and V 7 bases, and 7 bases lay outside the gene matches. The chain carries TRBV27 and TRBJ2-4; 7 nucleotides match TRBD2. The specimen was peripheral blood. The receptor was derived from a woman in her 70s with acute or convalescent COVID-19. The CDR3 DNA reads as TGTGCCAGCATTGAACTAGCGAGCGCCAAAAACATTCAGTACTTC. It encodes CASIELASAKNIQYF.